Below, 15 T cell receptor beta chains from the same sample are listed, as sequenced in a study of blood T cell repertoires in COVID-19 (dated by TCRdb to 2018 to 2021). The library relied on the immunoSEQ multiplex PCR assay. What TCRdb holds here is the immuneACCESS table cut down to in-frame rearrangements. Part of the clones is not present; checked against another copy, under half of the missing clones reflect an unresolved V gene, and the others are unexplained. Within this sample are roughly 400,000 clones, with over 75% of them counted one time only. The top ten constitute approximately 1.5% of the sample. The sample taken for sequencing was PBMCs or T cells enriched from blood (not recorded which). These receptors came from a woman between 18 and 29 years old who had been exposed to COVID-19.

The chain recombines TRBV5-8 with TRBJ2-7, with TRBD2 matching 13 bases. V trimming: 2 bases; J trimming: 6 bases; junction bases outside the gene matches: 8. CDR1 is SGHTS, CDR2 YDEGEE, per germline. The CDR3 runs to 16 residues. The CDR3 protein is CASSFTSGRVTGEQYF. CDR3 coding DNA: TGTGCCAGCAGCTTTACTAGCGGGAGGGTCACCGGCGAGCAGTACTTC.

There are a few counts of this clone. CDR3 in amino acids: CAISESGQTYEQYF. The DNA of the CDR3 is TGTGCCATCAGTGAGTCGGGACAGACCTACGAGCAGTACTTC. This chain joins TRBV10-3 and TRBJ2-7; the match to TRBD1 covers 7 bases. The CDR3 runs to 14 residues. Trimming at V came to 0 bases and at J to 2 bases, leaving 1 base not matched to a gene. From germline, CDR1 is ENHRY and CDR2 SYGVKD.

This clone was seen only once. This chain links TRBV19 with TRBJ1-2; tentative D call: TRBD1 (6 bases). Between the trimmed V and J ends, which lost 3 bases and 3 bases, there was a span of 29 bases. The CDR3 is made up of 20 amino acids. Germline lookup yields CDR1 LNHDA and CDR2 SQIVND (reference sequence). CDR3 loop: CASSMPPGQRRRMGDYGYTF. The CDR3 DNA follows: TGTGCCAGTAGTATGCCACCGGGACAACGACGCAGAATGGGGGACTATGGCTACACCTTC.

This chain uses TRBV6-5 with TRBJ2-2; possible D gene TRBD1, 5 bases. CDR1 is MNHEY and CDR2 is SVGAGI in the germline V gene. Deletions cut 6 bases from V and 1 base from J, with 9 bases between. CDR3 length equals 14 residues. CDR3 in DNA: TGTGCCAGCAGGGCCAGGGAGAACACCGGGGAGCTGTTTTTT. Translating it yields CASRARENTGELFF.

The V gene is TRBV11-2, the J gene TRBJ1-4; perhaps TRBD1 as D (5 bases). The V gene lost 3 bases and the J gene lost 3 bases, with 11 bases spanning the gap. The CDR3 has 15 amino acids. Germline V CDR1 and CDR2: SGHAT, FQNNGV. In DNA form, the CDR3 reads TGTGCCAGCAGCTTTGGCAGGGCCCCTAATGAAAAACTGTTTTTT. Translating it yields CASSFGRAPNEKLFF.

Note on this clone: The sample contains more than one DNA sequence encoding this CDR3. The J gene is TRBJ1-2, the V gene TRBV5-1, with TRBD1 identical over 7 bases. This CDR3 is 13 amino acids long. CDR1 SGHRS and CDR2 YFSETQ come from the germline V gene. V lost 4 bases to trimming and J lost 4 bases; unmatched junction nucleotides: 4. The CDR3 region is CASSPGTAYGYTF. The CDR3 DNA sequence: TGCGCCAGCAGCCCAGGGACAGCCTATGGCTACACCTTC.

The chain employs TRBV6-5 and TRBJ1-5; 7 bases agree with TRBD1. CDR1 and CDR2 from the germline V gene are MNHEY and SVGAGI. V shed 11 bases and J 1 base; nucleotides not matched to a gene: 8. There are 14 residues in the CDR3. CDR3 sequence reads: CAGSQGVSNQPQHF. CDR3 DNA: TGTGCCGGGTCCCAGGGGGTGAGCAATCAGCCCCAGCATTTT.

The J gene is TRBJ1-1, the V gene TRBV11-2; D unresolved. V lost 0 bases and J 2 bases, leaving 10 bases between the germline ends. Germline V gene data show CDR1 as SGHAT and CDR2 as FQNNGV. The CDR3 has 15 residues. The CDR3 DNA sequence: TGTGCCAGCAGCTTAGAAAGTCCTAGAAACACTGAAGCTTTCTTT. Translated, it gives CASSLESPRNTEAFF.

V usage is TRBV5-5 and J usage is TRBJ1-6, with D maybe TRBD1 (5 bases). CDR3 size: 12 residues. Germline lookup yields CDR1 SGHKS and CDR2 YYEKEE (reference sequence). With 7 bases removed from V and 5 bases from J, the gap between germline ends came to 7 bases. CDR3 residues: CASGGNNSPLHF. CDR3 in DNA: TGTGCCAGCGGGGGGAATAATTCACCCCTCCACTTT.

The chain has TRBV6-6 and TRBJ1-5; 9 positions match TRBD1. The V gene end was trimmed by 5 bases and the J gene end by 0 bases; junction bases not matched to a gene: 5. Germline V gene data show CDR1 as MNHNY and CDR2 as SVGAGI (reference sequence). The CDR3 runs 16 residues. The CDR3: CASSRGTGHSNQPQHF. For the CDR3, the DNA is TGTGCCAGCAGTAGAGGGACAGGGCATAGCAATCAGCCCCAGCATTTT.

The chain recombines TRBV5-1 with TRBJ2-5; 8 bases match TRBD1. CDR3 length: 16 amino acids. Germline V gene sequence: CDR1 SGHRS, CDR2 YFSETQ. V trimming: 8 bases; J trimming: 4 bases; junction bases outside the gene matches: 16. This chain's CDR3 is CASTSRQAGQGETQYF. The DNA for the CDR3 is TGCGCCAGTACTAGCCGTCAAGCTGGACAGGGAGAGACCCAGTACTTC.

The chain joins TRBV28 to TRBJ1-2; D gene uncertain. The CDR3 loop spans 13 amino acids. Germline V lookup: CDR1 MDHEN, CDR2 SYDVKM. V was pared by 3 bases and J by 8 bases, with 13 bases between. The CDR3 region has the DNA TGTGCCAGCAGTTTGGGTGAGGGTTCCGGCTACACCTTC. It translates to CASSLGEGSGYTF.

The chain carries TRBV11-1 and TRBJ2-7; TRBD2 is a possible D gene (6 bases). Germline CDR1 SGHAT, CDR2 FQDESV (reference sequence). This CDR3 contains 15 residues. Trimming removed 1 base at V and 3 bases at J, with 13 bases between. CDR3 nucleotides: TGTGCCAGCAGCTTAGTCGGGAGCCCAAGCTACGAGCAGTACTTC. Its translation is CASSLVGSPSYEQYF.

Written as DNA, the CDR3 is TGTGCCAGCAGCTTGGAAGGACAGGGGAGGGTCAATGAGCAGTTCTTC. Translating gives CASSLEGQGRVNEQFF. The chain links TRBV5-4 to TRBJ2-1; 9 bases fit TRBD1. V lost 0 bases to trimming and J lost 6 bases; unmatched junction nucleotides: 7. Germline CDR1 and CDR2: SGHNT and YYREEE (reference sequence). This CDR3 has 16 residues.

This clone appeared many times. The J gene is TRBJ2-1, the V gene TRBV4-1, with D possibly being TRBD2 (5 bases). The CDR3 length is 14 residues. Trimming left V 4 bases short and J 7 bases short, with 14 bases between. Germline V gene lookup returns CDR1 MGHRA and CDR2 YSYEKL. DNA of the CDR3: TGCGCCAGCAGCCGAGCCGGGGAGACGAATGAGCAGTTCTTC. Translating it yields CASSRAGETNEQFF.